The rows below give T cell receptor beta chains drawn from one sample of a study of T cell repertoires in cytomegalovirus infection. TCRdb independently ran MiXCR on the reads; one entry per CDR3 protein. Among some 170,000 distinct CDR3 sequences listed, about a sixth were seen once. Sequencing was done on a sample of CD8+ T cells from PBMCs. These receptors all come from a human donor in good health (CMV status not recorded). Some clones in this sample may be carry-over from other donors' samples. The CDR3 runs from the conserved cysteine through the conserved F or W. The order of the fields is clone size, D gene, J gene, V gene, CDR3 protein, CDR3 DNA. D genes are given only for firm matches. Expanded clones are given a class, and other clones once, few, many or no size at all.

>.|.|TRBJ2-2|TRBV7-3
CASSLLGANTGELFF
TGTGCCAGCAGCTTACTCGGGGCGAACACCGGGGAGCTGTTTTTT
>few|TRBD2|TRBJ2-2|TRBV7-6
CASSSLAWNTGELFF
TGTGCCAGCAGTTCACTAGCGTGGAACACCGGGGAGCTGTTTTTT
>few|TRBD1|TRBJ2-7|TRBV2
CASVDRGVQYF
TGTGCCAGCGTCGACAGGGGGGTGCAGTACTTC
>few|.|TRBJ2-3|TRBV7-2
CASSLADMAWDTQYF
TGTGCCAGCAGCTTAGCGGACATGGCGTGGGATACGCAGTATTTT
>.|.|TRBJ2-1|TRBV13
CASSLEGAYNEQFF
TGTGCCAGCAGCTTGGAAGGGGCATACAATGAGCAGTTCTTC
>many|.|TRBJ2-2|TRBV7-9
CASWDSGYTGELFF
TGTGCCAGCTGGGATAGCGGATACACCGGGGAGCTGTTTTTT
>many|.|TRBJ1-1|TRBV5-6
CASSLVRVRGTEAFF
TGTGCCAGCAGCTTGGTGAGGGTTCGGGGCACTGAAGCTTTCTTT
>few|TRBD2|TRBJ2-2|TRBV7-2
CAIPGGLIGTGELFF
TGTGCCATCCCGGGGGGGCTTATCGGCACCGGGGAGCTGTTTTTT
>.|.|TRBJ1-6|TRBV28
CASSLGYRALAANSPLHF
TGTGCCAGCAGTTTAGGTTACAGGGCACTAGCCGCGAATTCACCCCTCCACTTT
>.|TRBD1|TRBJ1-6|TRBV4-2
CASSARDSNSPLHF
TGTGCCAGCAGCGCCCGGGACAGTAATTCACCCCTCCACTTT
>.|.|TRBJ2-2|TRBV20-1
CSAPEPLGELFF
TGCAGTGCCCCCGAGCCTCTCGGGGAGCTGTTTTTT
>many|.|TRBJ2-5|TRBV7-2
CAIGGGQRIQYF
TGTGCCATCGGTGGGGGACAACGAATTCAGTACTTC
>few|.|TRBJ2-1|TRBV7-3
CASSPSGTPVFF
TGTGCCAGCAGCCCATCTGGGACCCCCGTGTTCTTC
>few|TRBD1|TRBJ2-1|TRBV5-8
CASSLSGTGPYNEQFF
TGTGCCAGCAGCTTGAGTGGGACAGGGCCTTACAATGAGCAGTTCTTC
>.|.|TRBJ1-1|TRBV16
CASSRASEAFF
TGTGCCAGCAGCCGCGCGAGTGAAGCTTTCTTT
>many|TRBD2|TRBJ2-1|TRBV12-3/TRBV12-4
CASSRRTSGGADEQFF
TGTGCCAGCAGTCGCAGGACTAGCGGGGGGGCGGATGAGCAGTTCTTC
>few|.|TRBJ2-2|TRBV28
CASSFRTANTGELFF
TGTGCCAGCAGTTTTCGGACAGCCAACACCGGGGAGCTGTTTTTT
>.|TRBD1|TRBJ1-2|TRBV20-1
CSARDGTPWDRHPGYTF
TGCAGTGCTAGAGATGGCACTCCTTGGGACAGACACCCCGGCTACACCTTC
>few|TRBD2|TRBJ2-7|TRBV4-1
CASSQVGTSVEQYF
TGCGCCAGCAGCCAAGTTGGGACTAGCGTCGAGCAGTACTTC
>few|.|TRBJ2-1|TRBV5-1
CASSLNGEQFF
TGCGCCAGCAGCTTGAACGGCGAGCAGTTCTTC
>.|.|TRBJ2-7|TRBV28
CASSLRDTSYEQYF
TGTGCCAGCAGTTTACGGGACACATCCTACGAGCAGTACTTC
>.|.|TRBJ2-2|TRBV7-6
CASSRGLNTGELFF
TGTGCCAGCAGCAGGGGACTTAACACCGGGGAGCTGTTTTTT
>few|TRBD2|TRBJ2-3|TRBV4-1
CASSRGLAGTDTQYF
TGCGCCAGCAGCCGGGGGCTAGCGGGGACAGATACGCAGTATTTT